The 31 T cell receptor beta chains reported below all come from one sample, sequenced in a study of identifying expanded T cells in peripheral blood (dated by TCRdb to the late 2010s). The library was built by means of the immunoSEQ multiplex PCR assay. The table comes from immuneACCESS by way of TCRdb, which keeps in-frame sequences with V and J called. Part of the clones is missing from these tables; in studies checked, under half for an unresolved V gene and the rest for unknown reasons. This sample lists around 120,000 clones; 75% to 90% were detected once. 16% of the sample comes from the top ten. Specimen: blood. These receptors all come from a person aged 18 to 70 in good health.

The V call is TRBV19, the J call TRBJ2-1, with TRBD2 matching over 9 bases. The CDR3 length is 14 residues. The ends lost 7 bases at V and 4 bases at J; junction bases unmatched: 5. Germline V CDR1 and CDR2: LNHDA, SQIVND (reference sequence). This CDR3 reads CASMVAGGYNEQFF. The CDR3 DNA reads as TGTGCCAGTATGGTTGCGGGGGGGTACAATGAGCAGTTCTTC.

The DNA for the CDR3 is TGCGCCAGCAGCCAAGATGAATCAGGGGTGTACGAGCAGTACTTC. Protein sequence: CASSQDESGVYEQYF. The V and J genes are TRBV4-1 and TRBJ2-7; the D gene is possibly TRBD1 (6 bases). V was cut by 0 bases and J by 4 bases, with 13 bases left in between. Germline CDR1 is MGHRA and CDR2 is YSYEKL. This CDR3 spans 15 amino acids.

The chain recombines TRBV6-6 with TRBJ1-6, with D tentatively TRBD1 (6 bases). Between the trimmed V and J ends, which lost 2 bases and 7 bases, there was a span of 9 bases. There are 14 residues in the CDR3. Germline V gene sequence: CDR1 MNHNY, CDR2 SVGAGI (reference sequence). CDR3 loop: CASSYGQHNSPLHF. DNA for the CDR3: TGTGCCAGCAGTTACGGACAGCACAATTCACCCCTCCACTTT.

The rearrangement links TRBV27 to TRBJ2-7; D may match TRBD1 or TRBD2 (5 bases each). Trimming pared 5 bases from V and 7 bases from J, leaving 21 bases between. This CDR3 region has 15 residues. Per the germline V gene, CDR1 is MNHEY and CDR2 is SMNVEV (reference sequence). The CDR3 bases are TGTGCCAGCAGTCCCCTCGGGGCGAACGCCGGAGAGCAGTACTTC. This gives the protein CASSPLGANAGEQYF.

This clone was found once. The chain links TRBV18 to TRBJ1-1, with 7 bases identical to TRBD1. This CDR3 has 15 amino acids. Trimming removed 3 bases from V and 1 base from J; junction bases left unmatched: 5. The V gene's germline CDR1 is KGHSH and CDR2 LQKENI. CDR3 in DNA: TGTGCCAGCTCACCTATGACAGGGAAGAACACTGAAGCTTTCTTT. It codes for CASSPMTGKNTEAFF. The full variable domain, completed using reference TRBV18 and TRBJ1-1, is NAGVMQNPRHLVRRRGQEARLRCSPMKGHSHVYWYRQLPEEGLKFMVYLQKENIIDESGMPKERFSAEFPKEGPSILRIQQVVRGDSAAYFCASSPMTGKNTEAFFGQGTRLTVV.

This sequence joins TRBV29-1 and TRBJ1-2; D is possibly TRBD1 (5 bases). The V end lost 5 bases, the J end lost 0 bases, and 10 bases lay between the germline ends. The CDR3 is 13 amino acids. Germline V gene sequence: CDR1 SQVTM, CDR2 ANQGSEA. For the CDR3, the DNA is TGCAGCGTTCGAAGGACATCTAACTATGGCTACACCTTC. This encodes CSVRRTSNYGYTF.

The chain couples TRBV6-6 to TRBJ1-2; maybe TRBD1 (5 bases). V lost 7 bases, J lost 8 bases, and 20 bases lay in between. CDR3 length: 14 amino acids. Germline loops: CDR1 MNHNY, CDR2 SVGAGI (reference sequence). The CDR3 DNA reads TGTGCCAGCACCCTGGGACTGCCGCTATACGGCTACACCTTC. It translates to CASTLGLPLYGYTF.

The chain has TRBV7-6 and TRBJ2-3, with TRBD2 matching 8 bases. This CDR3 is built from 16 residues. The V and J ends lost 0 bases and 2 bases, in that order; junction bases with no gene match: 4. The germline V gene encodes CDR1 SGHVS and CDR2 FNYEAQ. The CDR3 region has the DNA TGTGCCAGCAGCTTAGCCGGCGGGGGGCCCACAGATACGCAGTATTTT. Its protein product is CASSLAGGGPTDTQYF.

As DNA, the CDR3 is TGTGCCAGCAGAGCGGAATCGCGGATCGCGCAGTATTTT. Translation gives CASRAESRIAQYF. The chain combines TRBV27 with TRBJ2-3; tentative D call: TRBD2 (5 bases). V lost 6 bases and J lost 10, with 17 bases in between. CDR3 length equals 13 residues. CDR1 is MNHEY and CDR2 is SMNVEV in the germline V gene (reference sequence).

This clone was observed a few times. The chain carries TRBV4-2 and TRBJ2-2, with 11 bases matching TRBD2. Losses at the gene ends were 0 bases for V and 6 bases for J; bases not matched to a gene: 3. Per the germline V gene, CDR1 is LGHNA and CDR2 is YNFKEQ. CDR3 length equals 16 residues. The CDR3 is CASSQELAGGAGELFF. CDR3 in DNA: TGTGCCAGCAGCCAAGAGCTAGCGGGGGGCGCCGGGGAGCTGTTTTTT.

A few counts support this clone. V usage is TRBV7-9 and J usage is TRBJ1-1; 9 nucleotides align to TRBD1. Trimming at V came to 4 bases and at J to 9 bases, leaving 6 bases not matched to a gene. The CDR3 contains 13 residues. Germline assignment: CDR1 SEHNR and CDR2 FQNEAQ (reference sequence). CDR3 nucleotide sequence: TGTGCCAGCAGCTGGGGGACAGGGAATCAAGCTTTCTTT. It translates to CASSWGTGNQAFF.

The gene calls are TRBV10-2 and TRBJ2-3; D is possibly TRBD2 (7 bases). The CDR3 runs to 17 residues. V lost 6 bases to trimming and J lost 1 base, with 20 bases between them. Germline assignment: CDR1 WSHSY and CDR2 SAAADI. CDR3 sequence reads: CASRGGGPSSRTDTQYF. DNA of the CDR3: TGCGCCAGCAGAGGGGGGGGGCCATCATCGCGCACAGATACGCAGTATTTT.

This clone has only one observation. The chain joins TRBV7-6 to TRBJ2-3; D is perhaps TRBD1 (5 bases). The CDR3 contains 16 residues. Germline CDR1 reads SGHVS; CDR2 reads FNYEAQ. V was trimmed by 2 bases and J by 2 bases, leaving 14 bases between them. This CDR3 is CASSLRDQGYTDTQYF. DNA for the CDR3: TGTGCCAGCAGCTTAAGGGATCAGGGTTACACAGATACGCAGTATTTT.

In its sample, this clone was seen a few times. The chain recombines TRBV2 with TRBJ1-5; D remains unclear. V dropped 4 bases and J dropped 6 bases, with 13 bases sitting between them. Germline-derived CDR1 and CDR2 are SNHLY and FYNNEI. CDR3 length: 14 amino acids. CDR3 DNA: TGTGCCAGCAGTGCCGAGAAAGCCACTCAGCCCCAGCATTTT. Amino acids: CASSAEKATQPQHF.

The chain links TRBV28 to TRBJ1-5; weak D call: TRBD1 (5 bases). V shed 0 bases and J shed 5 bases, with 14 bases lying between them. The V gene's germline CDR1 is MDHEN and CDR2 SYDVKM. This CDR3 spans 16 amino acids. The CDR3 nucleotides are TGTGCCAGCAGTTTATGGTCTCAGGGTTTAGATCAGCCCCAGCATTTT. Translating it yields CASSLWSQGLDQPQHF.

As for this clone: This CDR3 is missing its conserved last phenylalanine or tryptophan, likely due to a read error. The limits of the CDR3 on the DNA are not certain, so only TCRdb's listed CDR3 is given. The gene calls are TRBV5-1 and TRBJ2-7; the tabulated D call, TRBD2, remains unverified against the DNA. The germline gives CDR1 SGHRS, CDR2 YFSETQ. Termini included, the CDR3 measures 14 amino acids. CDR3 loop: CASSQEVGGGALVL.

J is TRBJ1-2 and V is TRBV7-9; D gene uncertain. V lost 2 bases, J lost 8 bases, and 12 bases lay in between. Germline V CDR1 and CDR2: SEHNR, FQNEAQ (reference sequence). There are 13 residues in the CDR3. The chain's CDR3 is CASSLNVDGGYTF. CDR3 nucleotides: TGTGCCAGCAGCTTAAATGTGGATGGGGGCTACACCTTC.

In this sample, this clone turned up once. This chain links TRBV18 with TRBJ2-7; D not certain. The CDR3 runs 13 residues. The germline V gene has CDR1 KGHSH and CDR2 LQKENI. Between the trimmed V and J ends, which lost 1 base and 6 bases, there was a span of 10 bases. In DNA form, the CDR3 reads TGTGCCAGCTCACCACGAGCAGACTCCGAGCAGTACTTC. Its protein product is CASSPRADSEQYF.

V usage is TRBV6-6 and J usage is TRBJ1-1, with a tentative D call TRBD1 (5 bases). V was pared by 2 bases and J by 3 bases, with 10 bases between. CDR1 and CDR2 from the germline V gene are MNHNY and SVGAGI (reference sequence). This CDR3 comprises 14 residues. The CDR3 spells CASSYAGTDTEAFF. The CDR3 DNA sequence: TGTGCCAGCAGTTACGCGGGGACCGACACTGAAGCTTTCTTT.

The genes are TRBV5-6 and TRBJ2-7, with D possibly called TRBD1 or TRBD2 (5 bases each). CDR1 is SGHDT and CDR2 is YYEEEE in the germline V gene. Trimming pared 5 bases from V and 1 base from J, leaving 10 bases between. The CDR3 runs 13 residues. The CDR3 region has the DNA TGTGCCAGCAGGTCGTGGGGGTCCTACGAGCAGTACTTC. Its protein product is CASRSWGSYEQYF.

The V gene is TRBV18, the J gene TRBJ1-6, with D unclear. The CDR3 covers 14 residues. The germline V gene has CDR1 KGHSH and CDR2 LQKENI. Trimming stripped 3 bases from V and 7 bases from J, with 10 bases between. The CDR3 loop is CASSPTGQNSPLHF. The CDR3 DNA reads as TGTGCCAGCTCACCCACTGGGCAGAATTCACCCCTCCACTTT.

The V call is TRBV18, the J call TRBJ2-7, with TRBD1 identical over 8 bases. CDR1 and CDR2 (germline): KGHSH, LQKENI. This CDR3 contains 14 residues. The trim removed 3 bases at V and 2 bases at J, leaving 3 bases unmatched. CDR3 nucleotides: TGTGCCAGCTCACCCCAACAGGGGGCCTACGAGCAGTACTTC. Translating it yields CASSPQQGAYEQYF.

This sequence joins TRBV2 and TRBJ2-7; no definite D call. V was cut by 5 bases and J by 11 bases, with 19 bases left in between. The length of the CDR3 is 13 residues. Germline V gene sequence: CDR1 SNHLY, CDR2 FYNNEI. The CDR3 sequence: CASSPPPTFSKYF. As DNA, the CDR3 is TGTGCCAGCAGTCCCCCCCCGACATTTTCGAAGTACTTC.

The chain carries TRBV7-9 and TRBJ2-7; D uncertain. With 0 bases removed from V and 3 bases from J, the gap between germline ends came to 9 bases. This CDR3 is built from 14 residues. Germline lookup yields CDR1 SEHNR and CDR2 FQNEAQ (reference sequence). The CDR3 spells CASSLARSVYEQYF. In DNA form, the CDR3 reads TGTGCCAGCAGCTTAGCTCGGAGCGTCTACGAGCAGTACTTC.

The chain has TRBV4-2 and TRBJ1-1; D may be TRBD1 (5 bases). The CDR3 has 16 residues. V lost 0 bases and J lost 5, with 16 bases in between. From germline, CDR1 is LGHNA and CDR2 YNFKEQ. The CDR3 coding sequence is TGTGCCAGCAGCCAAGAGATAATGTGGGGGACGACTGAAGCTTTCTTT. It specifies CASSQEIMWGTTEAFF.

V gene TRBV28 combines with J gene TRBJ1-5; 8 bases agree with TRBD1. This CDR3 spans 13 amino acids. In germline, CDR1 is MDHEN, CDR2 SYDVKM. V was clipped by 7 bases and J by 7 bases; unmatched bases: 6. For the CDR3, the DNA is TGTGCCAGCACTCGACAGGGGTTACAGCCCCAGCATTTT. Translation gives CASTRQGLQPQHF.

The chain recombines TRBV11-3 with TRBJ2-7; 8 bases align to TRBD1. Germline CDR1 reads SGHNT; CDR2 reads YENEEA. V shed 1 base, J shed 6 bases, and the junction held 2 bases outside the gene matches. The CDR3 is made up of 13 amino acids. CDR3 residues: CASSLVTGAEQYF. The CDR3 DNA reads as TGTGCCAGCAGCTTAGTGACAGGGGCCGAGCAGTACTTC.

The chain joins TRBV15 to TRBJ1-3, with D maybe TRBD1 (6 bases). The CDR3 totals 15 residues. Between the trimmed V and J ends, which lost 5 bases and 5 bases, there was a span of 16 bases. The germline V gene has CDR1 LNHNV and CDR2 YYDKDF (reference sequence). CDR3 nucleotides: TGTGCCACCAGCCCACGGGGGGGGGCGCGAAACACCATATATTTT. Translated, it gives CATSPRGGARNTIYF.

The chain combines TRBV6-5 with TRBJ1-1; D uncertain. Between the trimmed V and J ends, which lost 5 bases and 4 bases, there was a span of 8 bases. The CDR3 has 12 amino acids. Germline V gene data show CDR1 as MNHEY and CDR2 as SVGAGI. Here the CDR3 reads CASSPPGTEAFF. The DNA of the CDR3 is TGTGCCAGCAGTCCCCCTGGCACTGAAGCTTTCTTT.

The rearrangement links TRBV6-5 to TRBJ2-1; D not certain. The length of the CDR3 is 11 residues. Germline V gene lookup returns CDR1 MNHEY and CDR2 SVGAGI. V was clipped by 4 bases and J by 10 bases, with 8 bases between them. The CDR3 loop is CASSSTWEQFF. CDR3 sequence (DNA): TGTGCCAGCAGTTCCACGTGGGAGCAGTTCTTC.

This chain's CDR3 is CASIGPGGKGTRNTEAFF. CDR3 sequence (DNA): TGTGCCAGCATCGGCCCCGGTGGTAAAGGGACTCGGAACACTGAAGCTTTCTTT. The V call is TRBV5-4, the J call TRBJ1-1, with TRBD1 as a possible D gene (5 bases). Trimming shortened V by 6 bases and J by 1 base, and 25 bases separated the two germline ends. The CDR3 contains 18 residues. CDR1 is SGHNT and CDR2 is YYREEE in the germline V gene (reference sequence).